Following are 4 T cell receptor beta chains from one sample sequenced in a study of T-cell memory formation after mild COVID-19. MiXCR was run by TCRdb on the 5' RACE reads, yielding one entry per CDR3 protein. The sample carries some 350,000 distinct CDR3 sequences, approximately 15% recorded once. Sequenced input: PBMCs or a T cell subset sorted from them (not recorded which). The receptors shown here come from a man aged 18-30 years who had mild COVID-19 (a few samples of this study predate the infection). Cell type and time point are not known.

The table lists this clonotype with a few counts. V and J are TRBV10-3 and TRBJ2-7; maybe TRBD2 (5 bases). This CDR3 is 11 amino acids long. CDR1 is ENHRY and CDR2 is SYGVKD in the germline V gene. V was shortened by 11 bases and J by 1 base, with 9 bases between the two germline ends. The CDR3 DNA sequence: TGTGCCTCTGAGGGATCCTACGAGCAGTACTTC. Its translation: CASEGSYEQYF.

The V gene is TRBV7-9, the J gene TRBJ1-1; D not certain. Germline lookup yields CDR1 SEHNR and CDR2 FQNEAQ (reference sequence). The germline V and J ends were trimmed by 4 bases and 2 bases, with 8 bases remaining between them. There are 13 residues in the CDR3. The CDR3 sequence: CASSSTINTEAFF. Written as DNA, the CDR3 is TGTGCCAGCAGCTCGACCATAAACACTGAAGCTTTCTTT.

The chain carries TRBV28 and TRBJ1-2; no reliable D call. The CDR3 has 12 amino acids. Germline assignment: CDR1 MDHEN and CDR2 SYDVKM. The V gene lost 3 bases and the J gene lost 7 bases, with 9 bases spanning the gap. The CDR3 DNA follows: TGTGCCAGCAGTTTCCAGGCCGGTGGCTACACCTTC. Translated: CASSFQAGGYTF.

V and J are TRBV5-4 and TRBJ1-1; D gene uncertain. Germline lookup yields CDR1 SGHNT and CDR2 YYREEE (reference sequence). This CDR3 has 14 residues. V was clipped by 1 base and J by 5 bases, with 12 bases between them. The CDR3 loop is CASSLRVPGTEAFF. CDR3 coding DNA: TGTGCCAGCAGCTTGCGGGTCCCTGGGACTGAAGCTTTCTTT.